This T cell receptor beta chain was captured by sequencing in a study of blood T cell repertoires in COVID-19. Overall study: The United States, Italy and Spain provided the acute and convalescent COVID-19 samples. T cells, B-cell-depleted T cells, or PBMCs provided the cDNA or gDNA that served as material.

Looked up from germline, CDR1 is DFQATT and CDR2 is SNEGSKA (reference sequence). This CDR3 has 11 residues. Losses at the gene ends were 6 bases for V and 6 bases for J; bases not matched to a gene: 2. Original processing notes: Amplification from reference gene primers served as the basis for estimated nucleated cell counts. TCRdb's copy holds only in-frame clones and misses some; the assay was immunoSEQ multiplex PCR. D and trimming were read from the DNA, whereas the V and J calls and clone size are those reported in that table. The table has 200,000 to 250,000 clones, more than 75% seen once. This sequence was found in a human donor in a cohort sampled during active COVID-19. The chain recombines TRBV20-1 with TRBJ1-1, with 9 bases lining up with TRBD1. Material for sequencing was peripheral blood. DNA of the CDR3: TGCAGTGCAAGGACAGGGGCTGAAGCTTTCTTT. Translating it yields CSARTGAEAFF.